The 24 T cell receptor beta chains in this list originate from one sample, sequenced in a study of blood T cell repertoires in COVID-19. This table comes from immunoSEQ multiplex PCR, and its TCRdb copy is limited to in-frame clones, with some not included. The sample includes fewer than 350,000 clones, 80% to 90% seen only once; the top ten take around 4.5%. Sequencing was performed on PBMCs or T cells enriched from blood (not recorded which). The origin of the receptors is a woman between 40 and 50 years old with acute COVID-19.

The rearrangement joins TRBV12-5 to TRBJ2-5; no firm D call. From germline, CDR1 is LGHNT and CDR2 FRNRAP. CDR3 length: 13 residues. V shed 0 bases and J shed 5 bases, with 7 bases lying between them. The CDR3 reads CASGLVRGETQYF. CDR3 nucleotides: TGTGCTAGTGGTTTGGTACGAGGCGAGACCCAGTACTTC.

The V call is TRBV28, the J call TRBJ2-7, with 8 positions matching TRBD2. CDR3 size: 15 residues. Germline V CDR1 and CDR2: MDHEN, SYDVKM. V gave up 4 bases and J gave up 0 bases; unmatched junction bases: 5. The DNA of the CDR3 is TGTGCCAGCAGTTCCCCAACTAGCGGCTCCTACGAGCAGTACTTC. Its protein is CASSSPTSGSYEQYF.

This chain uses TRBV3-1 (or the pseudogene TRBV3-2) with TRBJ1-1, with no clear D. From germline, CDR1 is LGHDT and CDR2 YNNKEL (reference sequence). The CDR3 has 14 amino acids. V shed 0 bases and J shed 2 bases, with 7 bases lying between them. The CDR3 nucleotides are TGTGCCAGCAGCCAAGAGAGGATAAACACTGAAGCTTTCTTT. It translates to CASSQERINTEAFF.

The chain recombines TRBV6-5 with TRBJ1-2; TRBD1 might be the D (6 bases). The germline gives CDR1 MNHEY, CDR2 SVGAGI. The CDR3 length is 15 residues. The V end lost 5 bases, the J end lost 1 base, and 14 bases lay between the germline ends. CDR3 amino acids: CASSRRGALNYGYTF. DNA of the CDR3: TGTGCCAGCAGTAGGCGGGGGGCGCTTAACTATGGCTACACCTTC.

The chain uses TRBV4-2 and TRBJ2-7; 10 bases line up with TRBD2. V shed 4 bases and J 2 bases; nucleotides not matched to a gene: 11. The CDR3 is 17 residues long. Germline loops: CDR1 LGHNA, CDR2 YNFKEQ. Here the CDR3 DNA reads TGTGCCAGCAGCCTCGGTCCCTCTAGCGGGAGTCCCTACGAGCAGTACTTC. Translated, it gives CASSLGPSSGSPYEQYF.

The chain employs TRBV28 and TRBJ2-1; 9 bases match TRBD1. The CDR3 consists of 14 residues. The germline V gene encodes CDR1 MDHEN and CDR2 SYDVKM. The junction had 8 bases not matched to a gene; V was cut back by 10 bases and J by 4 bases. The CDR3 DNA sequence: TGTGCCACCCGATTCGGACAGGGGTACAATGAGCAGTTCTTC. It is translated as CATRFGQGYNEQFF.

The DNA of the CDR3 is TGTGCCAGCAGCTTCAAGGAGCTCGAGCAGTACTTC. Translated: CASSFKELEQYF. J is TRBJ2-7 and V is TRBV5-6; D gene ambiguous. This CDR3 has 12 residues. Between the trimmed V and J ends, which lost 2 bases and 6 bases, there was a span of 9 bases. The germline V gene encodes CDR1 SGHDT and CDR2 YYEEEE.

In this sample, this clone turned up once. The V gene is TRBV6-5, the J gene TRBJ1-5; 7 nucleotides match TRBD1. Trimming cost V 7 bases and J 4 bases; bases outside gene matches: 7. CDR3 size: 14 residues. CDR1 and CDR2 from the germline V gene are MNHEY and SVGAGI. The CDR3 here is CASKRQGGNQPQHF. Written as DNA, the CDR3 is TGTGCCAGCAAGAGACAGGGTGGGAATCAGCCCCAGCATTTT.

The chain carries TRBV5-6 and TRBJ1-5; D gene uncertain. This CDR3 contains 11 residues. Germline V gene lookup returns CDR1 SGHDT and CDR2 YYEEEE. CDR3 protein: CGSGGNQPQHF. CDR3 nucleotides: TGTGGATCGGGCGGGAATCAGCCCCAGCATTTT.

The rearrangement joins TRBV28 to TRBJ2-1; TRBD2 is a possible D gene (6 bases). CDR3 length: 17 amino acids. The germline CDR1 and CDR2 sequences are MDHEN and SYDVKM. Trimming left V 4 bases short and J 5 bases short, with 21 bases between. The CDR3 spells CASSSISPGTPNNEQFF. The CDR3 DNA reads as TGTGCCAGCAGTTCCATCTCACCCGGGACTCCCAACAATGAGCAGTTCTTC.

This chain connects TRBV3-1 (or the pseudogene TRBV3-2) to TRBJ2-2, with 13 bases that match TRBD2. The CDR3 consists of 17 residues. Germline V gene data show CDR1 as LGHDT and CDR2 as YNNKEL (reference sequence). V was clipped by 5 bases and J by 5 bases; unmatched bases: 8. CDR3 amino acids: CASSYGLAGVVTGELFF. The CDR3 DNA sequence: TGTGCCAGCAGCTACGGACTAGCGGGAGTAGTTACCGGGGAGCTGTTTTTT.

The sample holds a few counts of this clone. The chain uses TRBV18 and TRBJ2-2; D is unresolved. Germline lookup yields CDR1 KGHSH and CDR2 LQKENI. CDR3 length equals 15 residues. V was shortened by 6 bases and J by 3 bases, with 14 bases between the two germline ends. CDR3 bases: TGTGCCAGCTCGATATCGAACTTGGACACCGGGGAGCTGTTTTTT. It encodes CASSISNLDTGELFF.

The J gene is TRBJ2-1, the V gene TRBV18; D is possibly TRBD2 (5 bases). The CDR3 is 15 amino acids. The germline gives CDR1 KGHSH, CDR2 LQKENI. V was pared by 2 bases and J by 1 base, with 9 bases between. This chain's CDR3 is CASSPFAGSYNEQFF. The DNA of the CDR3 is TGTGCCAGCTCACCATTTGCGGGTTCCTACAATGAGCAGTTCTTC.

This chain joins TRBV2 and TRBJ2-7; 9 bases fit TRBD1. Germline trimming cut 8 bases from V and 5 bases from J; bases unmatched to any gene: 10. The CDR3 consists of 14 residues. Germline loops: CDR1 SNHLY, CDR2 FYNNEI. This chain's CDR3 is CASGRTGGGNEQYF. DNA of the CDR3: TGTGCCAGCGGGAGAACAGGGGGCGGGAACGAGCAGTACTTC.

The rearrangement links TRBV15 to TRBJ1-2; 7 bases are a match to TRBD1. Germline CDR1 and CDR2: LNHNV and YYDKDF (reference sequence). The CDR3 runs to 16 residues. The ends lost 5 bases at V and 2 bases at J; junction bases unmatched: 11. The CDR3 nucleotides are TGTGCCACCAGCCGCGGGACAGCGACCATAAACTATGGCTACACCTTC. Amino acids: CATSRGTATINYGYTF.

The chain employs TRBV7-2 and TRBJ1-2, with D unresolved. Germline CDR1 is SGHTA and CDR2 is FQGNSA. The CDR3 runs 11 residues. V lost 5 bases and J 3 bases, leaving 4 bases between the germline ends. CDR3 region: CASSPDYGYTF. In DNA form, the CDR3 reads TGTGCCAGCAGCCCTGACTATGGCTACACCTTC. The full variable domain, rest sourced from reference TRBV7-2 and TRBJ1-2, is GAGVSQSPSNKVTEKGKDVELRCDPISGHTALYWYRQSLGQGLEFLIYFQGNSAPDKSGLPSDRFSAERTGGSVSTLTIQRTQQEDSAVYLCASSPDYGYTFGSGTRLTVV.

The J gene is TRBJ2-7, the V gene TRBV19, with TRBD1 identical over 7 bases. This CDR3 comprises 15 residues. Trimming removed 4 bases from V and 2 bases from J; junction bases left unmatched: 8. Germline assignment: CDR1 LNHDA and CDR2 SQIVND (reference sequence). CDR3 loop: CASSTRQGMTYEQYF. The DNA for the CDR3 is TGTGCCAGTAGTACCAGACAGGGTATGACCTACGAGCAGTACTTC.

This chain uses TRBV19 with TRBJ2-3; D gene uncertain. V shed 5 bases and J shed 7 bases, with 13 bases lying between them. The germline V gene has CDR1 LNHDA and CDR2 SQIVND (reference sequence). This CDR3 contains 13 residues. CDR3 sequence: CASSARGRNTQYF. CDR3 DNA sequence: TGTGCCAGTAGTGCCCGCGGTAGAAATACGCAGTATTTT.

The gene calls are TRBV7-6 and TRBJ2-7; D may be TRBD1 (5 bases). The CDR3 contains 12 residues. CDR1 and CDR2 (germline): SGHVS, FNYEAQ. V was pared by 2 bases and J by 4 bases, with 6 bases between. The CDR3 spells CASSLKGYEQYF. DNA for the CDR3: TGTGCCAGCAGCTTAAAGGGGTACGAGCAGTACTTC.

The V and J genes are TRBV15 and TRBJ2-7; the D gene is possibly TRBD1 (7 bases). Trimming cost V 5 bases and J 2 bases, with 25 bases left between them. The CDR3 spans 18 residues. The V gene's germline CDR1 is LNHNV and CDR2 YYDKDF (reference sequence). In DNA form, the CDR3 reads TGTGCCACCAGCTACTTGTCGCGGGACAGTTCACATACCTACGAGCAGTACTTC. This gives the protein CATSYLSRDSSHTYEQYF.

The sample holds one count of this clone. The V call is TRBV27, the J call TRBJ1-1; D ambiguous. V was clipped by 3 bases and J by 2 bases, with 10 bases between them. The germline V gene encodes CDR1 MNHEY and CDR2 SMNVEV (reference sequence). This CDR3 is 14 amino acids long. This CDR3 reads CASSLRRKNTEAFF. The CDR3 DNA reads TGTGCCAGCAGTTTGCGGCGGAAAAACACTGAAGCTTTCTTT.

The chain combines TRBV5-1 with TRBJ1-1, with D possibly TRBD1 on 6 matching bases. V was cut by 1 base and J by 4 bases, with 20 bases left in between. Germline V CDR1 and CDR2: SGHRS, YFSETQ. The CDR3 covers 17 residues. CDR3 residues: CASSLPKAGAVGTEAFF. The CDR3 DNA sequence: TGCGCCAGCAGCTTGCCTAAAGCAGGGGCGGTGGGCACTGAAGCTTTCTTT.

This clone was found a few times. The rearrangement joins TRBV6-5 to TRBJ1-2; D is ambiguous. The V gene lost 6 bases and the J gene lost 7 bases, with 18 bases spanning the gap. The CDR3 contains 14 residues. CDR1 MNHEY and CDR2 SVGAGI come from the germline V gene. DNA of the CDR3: TGTGCCAGCAGATTAAAGGCCCCGGGTGGTGGCTACACCTTC. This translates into CASRLKAPGGGYTF.

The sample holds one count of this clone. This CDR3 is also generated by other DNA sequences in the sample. CDR3 coding DNA: TGCGCCAGCAGCTTGGGCACAGCAACTAATGAAAAACTGTTTTTT. Its translation is CASSLGTATNEKLFF. V is TRBV5-1 and J is TRBJ1-4, with unresolved D. The CDR3 totals 15 residues. Deletions cut 0 bases from V and 0 bases from J, with 6 bases between. From germline, CDR1 is SGHRS and CDR2 YFSETQ.